This TCR beta chain is from a study of CD8 T cells in Susac syndrome. RNA, at about 0.45 to 1 ug, was reverse transcribed with random hexamers. Amplification of TCR beta CDR3 by immunoSEQ multiplex PCR spanned 54 Vbeta and 13 Jbeta. One entry per CDR3 protein, called by TCRdb with MiXCR from the immunoSEQ multiplex PCR reads. Among some 180,000 distinct CDR3 sequences, less than 95% were seen once, and the ten largest hold around 0.11%. The germline V and J ends were trimmed by 11 bases and 8 bases, with 19 bases remaining between them. This CDR3 has 13 residues. This clonotype has a single count. TCR beta from blood CD8+ and CD4+ T cells was sequenced. Controls were drawn from healthy donors and were matched for age and sex.

Sequencing used CD4+ T cells from PBMCs. This receptor was identified in a human donor in good health. The chain recombines TRBV12-3 or TRBV12-4 with TRBJ2-1, with D perhaps TRBD1 or TRBD2 (5 bases each). The CDR3 protein is CAVSQGRIYEQFF. DNA of the CDR3: TGTGCCGTAAGCCAGGGACGCATCTATGAGCAGTTCTTC.